A selection of T cell receptor beta chains follows, all from one sample in a study of cytotoxic CD8 clonotypes in ibrutinib-treated CLL. Measured with immunoSEQ multiplex PCR; TCRdb has only the in-frame clones, and not every one. The table records around 160,000 clones, more than 75% of them present only once. The source material was PBMCs, sampled after 12 months of ibrutinib treatment. The source is a human donor with chronic lymphocytic leukemia. The CDR3 runs from the conserved cysteine through the conserved F or W. A D gene is named only where the DNA matches it firmly. Clone size, where shown, is once, few, many, or a class for clones that have expanded.

j_call clone_size d_call v_call cdr3_nt cdr3_aa
TRBJ2-4 once TRBD1 TRBV9 TGTGCCAGCAGCGCAGGACAGGGGGCCAAAAACATTCAGTACTTC CASSAGQGAKNIQYF
TRBJ2-5 - TRBD2 TRBV7-9 TGTGCCAGCAGCCTGCGCTCTAGCGGGGGTAGGGAGACCCAGTACTTC CASSLRSSGGRETQYF
TRBJ1-1 - - TRBV19 TGTGCCAGTAGTACCCGGGGGAACACTGAAGCTTTCTTT CASSTRGNTEAFF
TRBJ2-1 - - TRBV21-1 TGTGCCAGCAGCGCAACTTGGGACTCAGCCGAGCAGTTCTTC CASSATWDSAEQFF
TRBJ1-2 - - TRBV6-5 TGTGCCAGCTCACAGGGACCCTATGGCTACACCTTC CASSQGPYGYTF
TRBJ1-4 - TRBD1 TRBV29-1 TGCAGCGTTGAAGAGACAGGGCGATCTGAAAAACTGTTTTTT CSVEETGRSEKLFF
TRBJ1-1 - - TRBV7-3 TGTGCCAGCAGCTTAGTAGGGGCAAACACTGAAGCTTTCTTT CASSLVGANTEAFF
TRBJ1-6 - - TRBV9 TGTGCCAGCAGCTCCGAGGTAACAGGGACCAATTCACCCCTCCACTTT CASSSEVTGTNSPLHF
TRBJ2-7 - TRBD1 TRBV14 TGTGCCAGCAGCCAACCCGCAGGGGGACACTACGAGCAGTACTTC CASSQPAGGHYEQYF
TRBJ2-7 - - TRBV6-5 TGTGCCAGCAGTCAAAGGGGTTTCTCCTACGAGCAGTACTTC CASSQRGFSYEQYF
TRBJ2-2 - - TRBV6-6 TGTGCCAGCAGGATCAGGGGTGACACCGGGGAGCTGTTTTTT CASRIRGDTGELFF
TRBJ2-7 - TRBD2 TRBV7-6 TGTGCCAGCAGCTTAAACCAGGGACTAGCGGGAGGGGGTTCCTACGAGCAGTACTTC CASSLNQGLAGGGSYEQYF
TRBJ2-7 once - TRBV7-8 TGTGCCAGCAGCTTGGGGGCCCCAATCTACGAGCAGTACTTC CASSLGAPIYEQYF
TRBJ1-2 few - TRBV6-5 TGTGCCAGCAGTTACGAGGCGTTTTCTGGCTACACCTTC CASSYEAFSGYTF
TRBJ2-5 few - TRBV14 TGTGCCAGCACGGTGGGGAAGACCCAGTACTTC CASTVGKTQYF
TRBJ2-5 once TRBD1 TRBV5-1 TGCGCCAGCAGCTTGGAGCAGGGGGCGCGAGAGACCCAGTACTTC CASSLEQGARETQYF
TRBJ2-3 - - TRBV18 TGTGCCAGCTCACCACAAGGTGGCACAGATACGCAGTATTTT CASSPQGGTDTQYF
TRBJ1-1 few - TRBV11-3 TGTGCCAGCAGCCCTCGCGGTAACACTGAAGCTTTCTTT CASSPRGNTEAFF
TRBJ2-1 once TRBD2 TRBV7-7 TGTGCTAGCAGCCCTGGGGGGGATTACAATGAGCAGTTCTTC CASSPGGDYNEQFF
TRBJ2-3 - - TRBV5-1 TGCGCCAGCAGCACCGGGAGCACAGATACGCAGTATTTT CASSTGSTDTQYF
TRBJ2-3 - - TRBV5-1 TGCGCCAGCAGGGTTTCCGGACTGGCCGATACGCAGTATTTT CASRVSGLADTQYF
TRBJ2-7 - - TRBV21-1 TGTGCCAACCCCCCCAGGGCCACGGGAAAATACGAGCAGTACTTC CANPPRATGKYEQYF
TRBJ2-3 - - TRBV6-6 TGTGCCAGCAGTTATTCCGGTACGCAGTATTTT CASSYSGTQYF
TRBJ1-4 - - TRBV5-5 TGTGCCAGCAGTCCATCCATGGGGGGGCTTGCGGAAAAACTGTTTTTT CASSPSMGGLAEKLFF
TRBJ1-2 few TRBD1 TRBV7-8 TGTGCCAGCAGCGATCCTGGGACAGGGGCGGGCTACACCTTC CASSDPGTGAGYTF
TRBJ1-2 - TRBD1 TRBV27 TGTGCCAGCAGTGTGACAGGGGGCCAATATGGCTACACCTTC CASSVTGGQYGYTF
TRBJ2-1 once TRBD2 TRBV9 TGTGCCAGCAGCGAAGGGGCTAGCGGGAGGGCCAGGAATGAGCAGTTCTTC CASSEGASGRARNEQFF
TRBJ1-3 - - TRBV27 TGTGCCAGCGCCGGACTCCGAGGGGGGTCTGGAAACACCATATATTTT CASAGLRGGSGNTIYF
TRBJ2-5 - - TRBV2 TGTGCCAGCATGCGGGACCTCCAAGAGACCCAGTACTTC CASMRDLQETQYF
TRBJ2-2 - TRBD1 TRBV11-2 TGTGCCAGCAGTTGGGACAGGCTCACCGGGGAGCTGTTTTTT CASSWDRLTGELFF
TRBJ2-7 - - TRBV21-1 TGTGCCAGCAGCAACGACAGGGTATACGAGCAGTACTTC CASSNDRVYEQYF
TRBJ2-7 - - TRBV5-4 TGTGCCAGCAGCTTGGGGGACGGCTACGAGCAGTACTTC CASSLGDGYEQYF
TRBJ2-2 - - TRBV29-1 TGCAGCGTTGGTAGGGCCGGGGAGCTGTTTTTT CSVGRAGELFF
TRBJ1-2 - - TRBV7-2 TGTGCCAGCAGTTTAAGCGCCAGGGACGGGTCTAACTATGGCTACACCTTC CASSLSARDGSNYGYTF